This T cell receptor beta chain appears in the sequencing data of a study of post-analysis software for immune sequencing data. General observations from the study: For normalized Chao1 diversity, multiple sclerosis patients scored significantly lower than controls did. Patients showed TRBV5-6, TRBV5-1 and TRBV20-1 among five TRBV segments more frequent than in controls.

Turning to this clonotype: Antigen: not known.

This CDR3 contains 16 residues. Germline CDR1 reads MNHNS; CDR2 reads SASEGT. Trimming removed 10 bases at V and 4 bases at J, with 20 bases between. Unique molecular identifiers were carried by the TCR beta cDNA libraries. TCRdb reprocessed the PCR reads with MiXCR, giving one entry per CDR3 protein. The sample records about 760,000 distinct CDR3 sequences, 25% to 30% being singletons. J is TRBJ2-6 and V is TRBV6-1; D is possibly TRBD1 (6 bases). The sample comprised blood. The TCR originated in a girl under 18 with multiple sclerosis. This CDR3 is CATNPTGLTGANVLTF. The DNA for the CDR3 is TGTGCCACAAACCCCACAGGGCTTACCGGGGCCAACGTCCTGACTTTC.